This is a list of T cell receptor beta chains from one sample in a study of blood T cell repertoires in COVID-19. Assay: immunoSEQ multiplex PCR; the TCRdb copy retains only in-frame clones and omits some. The table shows about 150,000 clones, with more than 80% occurring only once. Sequencing used peripheral blood. The source is a man in his late teens or twenties with COVID-19, enrolled during active disease. CDR3s include the opening cysteine and the closing phenylalanine or tryptophan. D genes are given only for firm matches. Expanded clones get a size class; other rows say once, few or many, or leave the size out.

d_call,clone_size,v_call,j_call,cdr3_aa,cdr3_nt
TRBD1,NA,TRBV5-4,TRBJ1-2,CASSLGDRVNYGYTF,TGTGCCAGCAGCTTGGGTGACAGGGTCAACTATGGCTACACCTTC
NA,NA,TRBV29-1,TRBJ2-1,CSVKGGEIRSPEQFF,TGCAGCGTGAAGGGGGGGGAGATACGGAGCCCGGAGCAGTTCTTC
NA,once,TRBV2,TRBJ1-2,CASRTARGYTF,TGTGCCAGCCGGACAGCTAGGGGCTACACCTTC
TRBD2,NA,TRBV9,TRBJ2-1,CASSDPLAGGNNEQFF,TGTGCCAGCAGCGACCCCCTAGCGGGGGGAAACAATGAGCAGTTCTTC
NA,NA,TRBV19,TRBJ1-5,CASSMGTNYQPQHF,TGTGCCAGTAGTATGGGGACTAACTATCAGCCCCAGCATTTT
TRBD2,NA,TRBV19,TRBJ2-1,CASSTLRASGYNEQFF,TGTGCCAGTAGTACCCTCCGCGCTAGCGGATACAATGAGCAGTTCTTC
TRBD2,NA,TRBV6-1,TRBJ2-1,CASSETPPGLTSGTNEQFF,TGTGCCAGCAGTGAAACCCCCCCGGGCCTAACTAGCGGGACCAATGAGCAGTTCTTC
NA,NA,TRBV13,TRBJ1-1,CASTLRNTEAFF,TGTGCCAGCACCCTAAGGAACACTGAAGCTTTCTTT
NA,NA,TRBV13,TRBJ2-3,CASSSAREGTDTQYF,TGTGCCAGCAGCTCGGCCAGGGAGGGCACAGATACGCAGTATTTT
TRBD1,once,TRBV15,TRBJ2-6,CATSSRQGYSGANVLTF,TGTGCCACCAGCAGCCGACAGGGGTACTCTGGGGCCAACGTCCTGACTTTC
TRBD1,NA,TRBV3-1/TRBV3-2,TRBJ2-7,CASSHRGSVYEQYF,TGTGCCAGCAGCCACAGGGGGAGCGTCTACGAGCAGTACTTC
TRBD2,NA,TRBV10-3,TRBJ2-1,CAIRPESGRGGNEQFF,TGTGCCATCAGACCCGAGAGCGGGAGAGGAGGCAATGAGCAGTTCTTC
TRBD2,NA,TRBV9,TRBJ2-1,CASSDRTSGRMLTYNEQFF,TGTGCCAGCAGCGACCGGACTAGCGGGAGAATGTTAACTTACAATGAGCAGTTCTTC
NA,NA,TRBV29-1,TRBJ2-3,CSVESSPVPDTQYF,TGCAGCGTTGAGTCTAGCCCTGTGCCAGATACGCAGTATTTT
NA,NA,TRBV4-1,TRBJ1-5,CASSAQGNNQPQHF,TGCGCCAGCAGCGCTCAGGGGAACAATCAGCCCCAGCATTTT
NA,NA,TRBV7-2,TRBJ1-1,CASSQRGHRMNTEAFF,TGTGCCAGCAGCCAGAGAGGGCACAGAATGAACACTGAAGCTTTCTTT
NA,NA,TRBV10-3,TRBJ2-7,CAISEGEEASLSYEQYF,TGTGCCATCAGTGAGGGGGAGGAAGCGAGTCTCTCCTACGAGCAGTACTTC
NA,NA,TRBV27,TRBJ2-1,CASSSWTARDRGEQFF,TGTGCCAGCAGTTCTTGGACTGCACGAGATAGAGGTGAGCAGTTCTTC
NA,NA,TRBV15,TRBJ1-5,CATSRDGGASSQPQHF,TGTGCCACCAGCAGAGATGGGGGGGCCTCTTCTCAGCCCCAGCATTTT
TRBD2,NA,TRBV11-3,TRBJ2-2,CASSAPGLANTGELFF,TGTGCCAGCAGCGCCCCGGGACTAGCGAACACCGGGGAGCTGTTTTTT
NA,NA,TRBV2,TRBJ1-1,CASSVTGTLEAFF,TGTGCCAGCAGTGTAACGGGAACGTTGGAAGCTTTCTTT
TRBD2,NA,TRBV6-5,TRBJ2-7,CAYGGVSPYEQYF,TGTGCCTATGGGGGGGTGAGCCCCTACGAGCAGTACTTC
NA,NA,TRBV6-5,TRBJ1-1,CASRWTWATEAFF,TGTGCCAGCAGGTGGACTTGGGCCACTGAAGCTTTCTTT
TRBD1,NA,TRBV30,TRBJ2-6,CAWTRDRTSSGANVLTF,TGTGCCTGGACCCGGGACAGGACCAGCTCTGGGGCCAACGTCCTGACTTTC
NA,NA,TRBV7-3,TRBJ2-6,CASSSGLAGANVLTF,TGTGCCAGCAGCTCAGGGCTGGCTGGGGCCAACGTCCTGACTTTC
TRBD1,NA,TRBV9,TRBJ1-3,CASSGQGATGNTIYF,TGTGCCAGCAGCGGACAGGGGGCGACTGGAAACACCATATATTTT
TRBD2,few,TRBV9,TRBJ2-2,CASSVGTNILTGELFF,TGTGCCAGCAGCGTCGGGACTAACATTCTCACCGGGGAGCTGTTTTTT
NA,NA,TRBV12-3/TRBV12-4,TRBJ1-1,CASSFSSDTEAFF,TGTGCCAGCAGTTTTAGCAGCGACACTGAAGCTTTCTTT
TRBD2,NA,TRBV28,TRBJ2-7,CASSFPGGRRYEQYF,TGTGCCAGCAGTTTCCCCGGGGGGAGACGTTACGAGCAGTACTTC
TRBD1,once,TRBV7-2,TRBJ1-2,CASSFRTGDGYTF,TGTGCCAGCAGCTTCCGGACAGGGGATGGCTACACCTTC
NA,NA,TRBV27,TRBJ2-7,CASSPLPPASSYEQYF,TGTGCCAGCAGTCCACTTCCCCCAGCGTCCTCCTACGAGCAGTACTTC
TRBD2,NA,TRBV4-1,TRBJ2-1,CASSAMEGRGNEQFF,TGCGCCAGCAGCGCAATGGAGGGGAGGGGAAATGAGCAGTTCTTC
TRBD2,NA,TRBV30,TRBJ2-1,CAWSQASGYNEQFF,TGTGCCTGGAGTCAAGCTAGCGGTTACAATGAGCAGTTCTTC
NA,NA,TRBV5-1,TRBJ1-3,CASSGGSNTIYF,TGCGCCAGCAGCGGGGGGAGTAACACCATATATTTT
NA,NA,TRBV28,TRBJ2-7,CASSLEGALSYEQYF,TGTGCCAGCAGTTTGGAGGGGGCCCTCTCCTACGAGCAGTACTTC
NA,once,TRBV5-4,TRBJ1-2,CASRERGFDYGYTF,TGTGCCAGCAGGGAGCGCGGGTTCGACTATGGCTACACCTTC
NA,NA,TRBV28,TRBJ2-1,CASSRGGSYNEQFF,TGTGCCAGCAGTAGGGGAGGCTCCTACAATGAGCAGTTCTTC
TRBD1,few,TRBV6-6,TRBJ1-2,CASRTDRRDGYTF,TGTGCCAGCAGAACGGACAGGCGAGATGGCTACACCTTC